This T cell receptor (beta chain) originates from a study of T cell responses to AZD1222 COVID-19 vaccine. About the research overall: It was second doses at about 4 or about 12 weeks that were pooled. Study findings and constraints: Only after the peak T cell response were repertoires sampled. Spike-spanning, vaccine-associated CD4 TCRs were dominant at 160-218 and 743-854.

For this clone: Its antigen is not identified.

Clones were sequenced by immunoSEQ multiplex PCR, and TCRdb holds only the in-frame ones, with some missing. The sample lists over 150,000 clones, approximately 90% seen once, with 6.9% in the top ten. The sequenced sample was peripheral blood, obtained on day 0 of AZD1222 vaccination. The origin of this receptor is an adult in good health.

CDR3 bases: TGTGCCAGCAGGGGAGGACAGGGTGGTTCTCCCCTCCACTTT. Its translation is CASRGGQGGSPLHF. The chain combines TRBV28 with TRBJ1-6; 8 nucleotides match TRBD1. J was trimmed by 13 bases and V by 6 bases; bases with no gene match: 11. The CDR3 is 14 residues long. CDR1 and CDR2 from the germline V gene are MDHEN and SYDVKM.